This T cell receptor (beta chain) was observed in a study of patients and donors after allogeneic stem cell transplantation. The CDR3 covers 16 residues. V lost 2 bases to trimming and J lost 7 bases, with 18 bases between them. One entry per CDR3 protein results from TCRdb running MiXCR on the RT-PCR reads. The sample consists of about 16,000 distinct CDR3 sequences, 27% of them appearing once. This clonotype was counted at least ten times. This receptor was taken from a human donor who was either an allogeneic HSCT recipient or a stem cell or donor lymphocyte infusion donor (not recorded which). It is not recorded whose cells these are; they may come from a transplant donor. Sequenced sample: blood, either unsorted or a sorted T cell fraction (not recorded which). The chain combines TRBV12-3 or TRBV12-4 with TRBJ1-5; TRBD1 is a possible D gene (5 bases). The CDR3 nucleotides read TGTGCCAGCAGTTTACTGGGGCAGGGCAAGGGCCAGCCCCAGCATTTT. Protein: CASSLLGQGKGQPQHF.